The next 22 T cell receptor beta chains were all read from a single sample in a study of CD8 T cells in ankylosing spondylitis. TCRdb ran MiXCR on the 5' RACE reads and lists one entry per CDR3 protein. The table has about 36,000 distinct CDR3 sequences, approximately 11% seen once. Sequencing used synovial fluid, either unsorted or a sorted T cell fraction (not recorded which). Receptors were obtained from a male donor with ankylosing spondylitis.

The chain combines TRBV28 with TRBJ2-7, with 10 bases aligning to TRBD2. V shed 5 bases and J 2 bases; nucleotides not matched to a gene: 6. The CDR3 is made up of 15 amino acids. Germline V gives CDR1 MDHEN, CDR2 SYDVKM. CDR3 in amino acids: CASSPVAGGTYEQYF. The CDR3 DNA follows: TGTGCCAGCAGTCCTGTAGCGGGAGGCACCTACGAGCAGTACTTC.

This clonotype was detected ten times or more. The chain is built from TRBV27 and TRBJ2-5; no firm D call. The CDR3 totals 14 residues. The V gene's germline CDR1 is MNHEY and CDR2 SMNVEV (reference sequence). V dropped 1 base and J dropped 5 bases, with 11 bases sitting between them. For the CDR3, the DNA is TGTGCCAGCAGTTTATTGGGTCTCCGGGAGACCCAGTACTTC. It specifies CASSLLGLRETQYF.

This clonotype came up many times. The chain combines TRBV18 with TRBJ2-1; D uncertain. V dropped 1 base and J dropped 10 bases, with 8 bases sitting between them. Germline V gene sequence: CDR1 KGHSH, CDR2 LQKENI. The CDR3 loop spans 12 amino acids. The chain's CDR3 is CASSPQAAEQFF. The CDR3 bases are TGTGCCAGCTCACCACAGGCGGCAGAGCAGTTCTTC.

There are many counts of this clonotype. The V and J genes are TRBV24-1 and TRBJ2-3; D might be TRBD2 (5 bases). Per germline, CDR1 KGHDR and CDR2 SFDVKD. The CDR3 is made up of 16 amino acids. Trimming shortened V by 3 bases and J by 5 bases, and 17 bases separated the two germline ends. The CDR3 coding sequence is TGTGCCACCAGTGATCGTTATGTGGGCGGAGGAGATACGCAGTATTTT. Protein: CATSDRYVGGGDTQYF.

V and J are TRBV28 and TRBJ2-7, with 8 bases fitting TRBD1. The ends lost 5 bases at V and 1 base at J; junction bases unmatched: 7. The CDR3 spans 15 residues. Germline V gene data show CDR1 as MDHEN and CDR2 as SYDVKM. In DNA, the CDR3 is TGTGCCAGCAGTCGTGCAGGGGGCTTATCCTACGAGCAGTACTTC. This gives the protein CASSRAGGLSYEQYF.

The rearrangement joins TRBV20-1 to TRBJ2-1, with 9 bases fitting TRBD2. Germline V gives CDR1 DFQATT, CDR2 SNEGSKA (reference sequence). The J segment lost 15 bases and the V segment lost 1 base, leaving 10 bases of the junction unmatched. The CDR3 spans 13 residues. The CDR3 DNA is TGCAGTGCTAGAGCACTAGCGGGTTACTCTGGGTTCTTC. It is translated as CSARALAGYSGFF.

On this clonotype itself: The junction does not match germline at one end; this may be a read error. This rearrangement joins TRBV28 to TRBJ2-5; tentatively, D is TRBD1 (5 bases). The CDR3 is made up of 14 amino acids. The germline CDR1 and CDR2 sequences are MDHEN and SYDVKM. The CDR3 reads CASSTGGAPREVFF. The CDR3 nucleotides read TGTGCCAGCAGCACGGGTGGGGCTCCTAGAGAGGTTTTCTTC.

This clonotype was found a few times. This chain links TRBV19 with TRBJ2-5; 9 bases are a match to TRBD1. The germline gives CDR1 LNHDA, CDR2 SQIVND (reference sequence). V trimming: 7 bases; J trimming: 1 base; junction bases outside the gene matches: 7. This CDR3 region has 15 residues. The CDR3 sequence: CASKGTGRFQETQYF. CDR3 nucleotides: TGTGCCAGTAAGGGGACAGGGCGCTTCCAAGAGACCCAGTACTTC.

The sample holds many counts of this clonotype. This sequence joins TRBV28 and TRBJ2-1; tentative D call: TRBD2 (6 bases). This CDR3 region has 15 residues. Germline V gene lookup returns CDR1 MDHEN and CDR2 SYDVKM. Trimming left V 5 bases short and J 4 bases short, with 15 bases between. CDR3 DNA: TGTGCCAGCAGTCCCCTAGCGTCCGAATACAATGAGCAGTTCTTC. This sequence encodes CASSPLASEYNEQFF.

This clonotype was observed a few times. The chain combines TRBV9 with TRBJ2-4; a possible D gene is TRBD2 (6 bases). The V gene lost 4 bases and the J gene lost 0 bases, with 8 bases spanning the gap. CDR3 size: 14 residues. From germline, CDR1 is SGDLS and CDR2 YYNGEE. This chain's CDR3 is CASSPGLAKNIQYF. The CDR3 DNA follows: TGTGCCAGCAGCCCGGGACTAGCCAAAAACATTCAGTACTTC.

The chain combines TRBV20-1 with TRBJ2-6, with TRBD1 identical over 8 bases. The V segment lost 1 base and the J segment 8 bases; nucleotides outside the gene matches: 4. Germline CDR1 DFQATT, CDR2 SNEGSKA (reference sequence). The CDR3 runs 14 residues. The CDR3 sequence is CSARGQGAPNVLTF. The CDR3 nucleotides are TGCAGTGCTAGAGGGCAGGGGGCCCCCAACGTCCTGACTTTC.

The chain uses TRBV6-2 or TRBV6-3 and TRBJ2-1; no definite D call. The CDR3 consists of 12 residues. Germline V gene lookup returns CDR1 MNHEY and CDR2 SVGEGT. V was trimmed by 2 bases and J by 8 bases, leaving 7 bases between them. CDR3 region: CASSYLMDEQFF. For the CDR3, the DNA is TGTGCCAGCAGTTACCTTATGGATGAGCAGTTCTTC.

The chain recombines TRBV20-1 with TRBJ2-7; D possibly matches TRBD1 or TRBD2 (5 bases each). Per germline, CDR1 DFQATT and CDR2 SNEGSKA (reference sequence). This CDR3 has 15 amino acids. V was cut by 0 bases and J by 2 bases, with 14 bases left in between. The CDR3 DNA sequence: TGCAGTGCTAGAGATCCCGGGACGGCGACCTACGAGCAGTACTTC. This gives the protein CSARDPGTATYEQYF.

The chain has TRBV5-1 and TRBJ2-6; D unresolved. V lost 0 bases and J lost 0, with 1 base in between. The CDR3 totals 14 residues. CDR1 is SGHRS, CDR2 YFSETQ, per germline. The CDR3 spells CASSLDSGANVLTF. Here the CDR3 DNA reads TGCGCCAGCAGCTTGGACTCTGGGGCCAACGTCCTGACTTTC. Full variable domain (remainder filled in from reference TRBV5-1 and TRBJ2-6): KAGVTQTPRYLIKTRGQQVTLSCSPISGHRSVSWYQQTPGQGLQFLFEYFSETQRNKGNFPGRFSGRQFSNSRSEMNVSTLELGDSALYLCASSLDSGANVLTFGAGSRLTVL.

The chain uses TRBV12-3 or TRBV12-4 and TRBJ2-2; no firm D call. V was shortened by 8 bases and J by 0 bases, with 7 bases between the two germline ends. There are 13 residues in the CDR3. The CDR3 loop is CASCSSNTGELFF. The CDR3 region has the DNA TGTGCCAGCTGCAGTTCGAACACCGGGGAGCTGTTTTTT.

This clonotype came up many times. The chain uses TRBV5-1 and TRBJ2-5, with D possibly matching TRBD2 (6 bases). Germline V CDR1 and CDR2: SGHRS, YFSETQ. Deletions cut 0 bases from V and 6 bases from J, with 12 bases between. The CDR3 runs to 14 residues. CDR3 DNA sequence: TGCGCCAGCAGCTTGGTCGGCGGGGCCCAGACCCAGTACTTC. It encodes CASSLVGGAQTQYF.

This clonotype was seen ten or more times. The rearrangement uses TRBV5-1 and TRBJ2-1; TRBD1 is a possible D gene (7 bases). The CDR3 covers 13 residues. The V end was cut by 4 bases, the J end by 4 bases, with 9 bases between. Germline values: CDR1 SGHRS, CDR2 YFSETQ. This CDR3 is CASSPGGYNEQFF. The DNA for the CDR3 is TGCGCCAGCAGCCCAGGGGGGTACAATGAGCAGTTCTTC.

The gene calls are TRBV7-2 and TRBJ2-5, with D unresolved. CDR1 is SGHTA and CDR2 is FQGNSA in the germline V gene. The CDR3 has 12 residues. The ends were cut back, 4 bases at V and 7 bases at J, with 10 bases in the middle. DNA of the CDR3: TGTGCCAGCAGCTCCCTAACGTGGACCCAGTACTTC. It specifies CASSSLTWTQYF.

This clonotype has more than one count but fewer than ten. The chain couples TRBV6-5 to TRBJ2-2; D gene uncertain. The CDR3 has 16 residues. The germline V gene encodes CDR1 MNHEY and CDR2 SVGAGI. V gave up 1 base and J gave up 2 bases, with 11 bases separating them. In nucleotides, the CDR3 is TGTGCCAGCAGTTACTGTTCTCACTTCAACACCGGGGAGCTGTTTTTT. Residues: CASSYCSHFNTGELFF.

This clonotype was seen repeatedly, ten times or more. The chain employs TRBV7-8 and TRBJ1-1; a weak D match, TRBD1 (6 bases). The V and J ends lost 5 bases and 0 bases respectively, with 13 bases between them. Germline-derived CDR1 and CDR2 are SGHVS and FQNEAQ. The CDR3 is made up of 15 amino acids. The CDR3 loop reads CASSPSQGLNTEAFF. The CDR3 nucleotides read TGTGCCAGCAGCCCCTCCCAGGGGTTGAACACTGAAGCTTTCTTT.

The chain recombines TRBV6-1 with TRBJ2-1; maybe TRBD1 (5 bases). CDR3 size: 13 residues. In germline, CDR1 is MNHNS, CDR2 SASEGT. Trimming stripped 5 bases from V and 7 bases from J, with 12 bases between. The CDR3 DNA sequence: TGTGCCAGCAGTAGGGGTGTGTTGAATGAGCAGTTCTTC. Amino acid sequence: CASSRGVLNEQFF.

This clonotype came up many times. For the CDR3, the DNA is TGCGCCAGCAGCCAAGATGAGAGCCAGCGGGAGGCCTCCTACAATGAGCAGTTCTTC. It specifies CASSQDESQREASYNEQFF. The gene calls are TRBV4-1 and TRBJ2-1; 9 bases map to TRBD2. The CDR3 runs to 19 residues. V gave up 0 bases and J gave up 0 bases; unmatched junction bases: 9. The germline gives CDR1 MGHRA, CDR2 YSYEKL.